The T cell receptor beta chain under discussion was sequenced for a study of T cell clonotyping in hematopoietic cell transplantation. In germline, CDR1 is GTSNPN, CDR2 SVGIG (reference sequence). There are 15 residues in the CDR3. Trimming stripped 3 bases from V and 0 bases from J, with 12 bases between. Time point in this sample: recipient sample about 28 days before transplant, after cytoreduction. Recipients were bled about 28 days pretransplant and at posttransplant days 30, 100, 180. The repertoire was sequenced with immunoSEQ multiplex PCR; TCRdb's copy has only in-frame clones and lacks some. The data contain more than 25,000 clones, more than 60% of them singletons.

This material consisted of peripheral blood mononuclear cells, taken before stem cell transplant. The V call is TRBV30, the J call TRBJ1-5, with D tentatively TRBD1 (5 bases). The TCR originated in a young woman with chronic myeloid leukemia. Some clones in this sample may be carry-over from other donors' samples. The CDR3 loop is CAWSRETYSNQPQHF. Here the CDR3 DNA reads TGTGCCTGGAGCAGGGAAACTTATAGCAATCAGCCCCAGCATTTT.